The source of this T cell receptor (beta chain) is a study of T cells in Graves' hyperthyroidism and ophthalmopathy. The germline V gene has CDR1 SGHTA and CDR2 FQGNSA. Deletions cut 5 bases from V and 2 bases from J, with 24 bases between. This CDR3 has 18 amino acids. This clonotype was found many times. RNA transcripts served as the template for amplifying TCR beta CDR3 regions. First-round RT-PCR of the TCR CDR3 relied on the HTBI primer set. TCRdb re-analysed the multiplex PCR reads in MiXCR, keeping a single row per CDR3 protein. The sample carries 250,000 to 300,000 distinct CDR3 sequences, less than 15% recorded once.

The sequenced sample consisted of blood. The genes are TRBV7-2 and TRBJ2-5; possible D gene TRBD1, 6 bases. The origin of this receptor is a woman younger than 45 with Graves' hyperthyroidism that later progressed to Graves' ophthalmopathy. Here the CDR3 DNA reads TGTGCCAGCAGCCGTACAGGGACGCCTAGTTGGGGGCAAGAGACCCAGTACTTC. This encodes CASSRTGTPSWGQETQYF.